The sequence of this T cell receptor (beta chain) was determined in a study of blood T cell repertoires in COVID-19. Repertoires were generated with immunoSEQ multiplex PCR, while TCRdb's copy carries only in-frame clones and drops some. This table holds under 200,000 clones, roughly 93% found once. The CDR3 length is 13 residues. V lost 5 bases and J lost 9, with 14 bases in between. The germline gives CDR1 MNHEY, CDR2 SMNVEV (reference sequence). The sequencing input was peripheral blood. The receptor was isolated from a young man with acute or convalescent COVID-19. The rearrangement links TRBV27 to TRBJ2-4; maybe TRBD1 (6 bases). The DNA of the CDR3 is TGTGCCAGCAGTATTACATACAGGGCCATTCAGTACTTC. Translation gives CASSITYRAIQYF.